Below are 19 T cell receptor beta chains sequenced from a single sample in a study of T cell responses to AZD1222 COVID-19 vaccine. The assay was immunoSEQ multiplex PCR, and TCRdb's table has in-frame clones only and misses some. The data hold 90,000 to 150,000 clones, with 70% to 90% observed a single time. The source material was peripheral blood, sampled on day 0 of AZD1222 vaccination. These receptors all come from an adult in good health.

The chain is built from TRBV7-9 and TRBJ1-2; possibly TRBD1 for D (5 bases). Trimming took 0 bases from V and 0 from J, leaving 14 bases between them. CDR1 is SEHNR, CDR2 FQNEAQ, per germline (reference sequence). The CDR3 runs 17 residues. Here the CDR3 reads CASSLAVGASANYGYTF. The DNA for the CDR3 is TGTGCCAGCAGCTTAGCGGTAGGGGCCTCCGCTAACTATGGCTACACCTTC.

This clone was recorded only once. This rearrangement joins TRBV7-5 to TRBJ1-5; the table's D call TRBD1 went unverified against the DNA. TRBV7-5 is a pseudogene segment. There are 16 residues in the CDR3. The DNA of the CDR3 is TGTGCCAGAAGTCTAGGCACACAGGGGGCCTTTCAGCCCCAGCATTTT. It translates to CARSLGTQGAFQPQHF.

This chain joins TRBV19 and TRBJ2-7, with 13 bases that match TRBD2. The germline gives CDR1 LNHDA, CDR2 SQIVND (reference sequence). The ends lost 6 bases at V and 4 bases at J; junction bases unmatched: 6. CDR3 length equals 15 residues. This CDR3 reads CASSRTSGGLYEQYF. CDR3 nucleotide sequence: TGTGCCAGTAGCCGGACTAGCGGGGGTTTGTACGAGCAGTACTTC. Variable domain in full (rest from reference TRBV19 and TRBJ2-7): DGGITQSPKYLFRKEGQNVTLSCEQNLNHDAMYWYRQDPGQGLRLIYYSQIVNDFQKGDIAEGYSVSREKKESFPLTVTSAQKNPTAFYLCASSRTSGGLYEQYFGPGTRLTVT.

A single count supports this clone. The chain is built from TRBV10-3 and TRBJ2-7, with TRBD2 identical over 9 bases. Trimming at V came to 8 bases and at J to 1 base, leaving 9 bases not matched to a gene. The CDR3 is made up of 15 amino acids. Germline V gives CDR1 ENHRY, CDR2 SYGVKD. The CDR3 spells CAIGPELAGSYEQYF. CDR3 in DNA: TGTGCCATCGGCCCCGAGCTAGCGGGGTCCTACGAGCAGTACTTC.

This chain uses TRBV10-1 with TRBJ1-1; 8 nucleotides align to TRBD1. The germline V gene has CDR1 WNHNN and CDR2 SYGVQD (reference sequence). V lost 3 bases and J lost 5; bases outside the gene matches: 14. This CDR3 comprises 17 residues. The CDR3 loop reads CASSDWGTGPEGTEAFF. CDR3 sequence (DNA): TGCGCCAGCAGTGACTGGGGGACAGGCCCCGAGGGGACTGAAGCTTTCTTT.

The genes are TRBV28 and TRBJ1-1, with 10 bases lining up with TRBD1. V was pared by 5 bases and J by 10 bases, with 10 bases of the junction left unmatched. Germline values: CDR1 MDHEN, CDR2 SYDVKM. The CDR3 has 14 residues. CDR3 DNA sequence: TGTGCCAGCAGTCGACAGGGGGCAAGATCGGGAGCTTTCTTT. Translation: CASSRQGARSGAFF.

The V call is TRBV7-9, the J call TRBJ1-6; the match to TRBD1 covers 10 bases. V shed 2 bases, J shed 9 bases, and the junction held 4 bases outside the gene matches. The CDR3 is made up of 15 amino acids. Germline CDR1 and CDR2: SEHNR and FQNEAQ (reference sequence). CDR3 in amino acids: CASSLTDRGSSPLHF. The DNA for the CDR3 is TGTGCCAGCAGCTTAACGGACAGGGGGAGTTCACCCCTCCACTTT.

The gene calls are TRBV25-1 and TRBJ1-2, with 9 bases matching TRBD1. Losses at the gene ends were 4 bases for V and 5 bases for J; bases not matched to a gene: 11. The CDR3 sequence is 16 residues long. The germline V gene encodes CDR1 MGHDK and CDR2 SYGVNS. CDR3 residues: CASSAVGRGQGYGYTF. The CDR3, as DNA: TGTGCCAGCAGTGCCGTTGGTCGGGGACAGGGATATGGCTACACCTTC.

The rearrangement joins TRBV7-3 to TRBJ2-5; a possible D gene is TRBD2 (6 bases). The CDR3 is 17 residues long. The germline CDR1 and CDR2 sequences are SGHTA and FQGTGA. V lost 5 bases and J 0 bases, leaving 19 bases between the germline ends. The CDR3: CASSPDFGRGNQETQYF. The CDR3 coding sequence is TGTGCCAGCAGCCCTGACTTCGGCCGGGGGAACCAAGAGACCCAGTACTTC.

The V and J genes are TRBV5-6 and TRBJ2-7; perhaps TRBD1 as D (6 bases). The CDR3 is 13 residues long. CDR1 is SGHDT, CDR2 YYEEEE, per germline. Trimming stripped 1 base from V and 7 bases from J, with 12 bases between. The CDR3 DNA sequence: TGTGCCAGCAGCTTGTTCAGGGGTGGGGAGCAGTACTTC. Its protein is CASSLFRGGEQYF.

J is TRBJ1-2 and V is TRBV9, with D possibly TRBD1 on 5 matching bases. From germline, CDR1 is SGDLS and CDR2 YYNGEE. V was trimmed by 0 bases and J by 8 bases, leaving 17 bases between them. The CDR3 spans 15 residues. The CDR3 region has the DNA TGTGCCAGCAGCGTAGCGACAGCCGGTGTATCAGGCTACACCTTC. Its translation is CASSVATAGVSGYTF.

This chain links TRBV19 with TRBJ2-5, with D tentatively TRBD2 (6 bases). The CDR3 runs to 13 residues. V was pared by 5 bases and J by 7 bases, with 14 bases between. Germline loops: CDR1 LNHDA, CDR2 SQIVND (reference sequence). The CDR3 loop reads CASSPLPEGTQYF. The CDR3 coding sequence is TGTGCCAGTAGTCCACTACCGGAGGGGACCCAGTACTTC.

In this sample, this clone turned up once. The chain couples TRBV6-1 to TRBJ2-3; 9 nucleotides agree with TRBD2. Trimming removed 4 bases from V and 4 bases from J; junction bases left unmatched: 12. Germline V gives CDR1 MNHNS, CDR2 SASEGT. This CDR3 has 17 amino acids. The CDR3: CASSALRRGGGSDTQYF. In DNA form, the CDR3 reads TGTGCCAGCAGTGCTCTCCGGCGGGGGGGCGGATCAGATACGCAGTATTTT.

This clone appeared a single time. J is TRBJ2-1 and V is TRBV6-5; D might be TRBD1 (5 bases). Deletions cut 7 bases from V and 9 bases from J, with 19 bases between. From germline, CDR1 is MNHEY and CDR2 SVGAGI. The CDR3 has 14 residues. The CDR3 nucleotides are TGTGCCAGCAATACACCGGGCCGGACAAGTGAGCAGTTCTTC. As protein: CASNTPGRTSEQFF.

V usage is TRBV11-2 and J usage is TRBJ1-1; D not certain. V lost 11 bases to trimming and J lost 11 bases, with 18 bases between them. This CDR3 spans 11 amino acids. Germline V gene sequence: CDR1 SGHAT, CDR2 FQNNGV. The CDR3 spells CAAGNSRHAFF. CDR3 in DNA: TGTGCCGCAGGTAATAGCAGGCATGCTTTCTTT.

The rearrangement joins TRBV25-1 to TRBJ1-2, with a tentative D call TRBD1 (5 bases). The ends were cut back, 2 bases at V and 5 bases at J, with 18 bases in the middle. CDR3 length equals 16 residues. Germline values: CDR1 MGHDK, CDR2 SYGVNS. CDR3 bases: TGTGCCAGCAGTGAACCGGGACCAGTGTCTTTATATGGCTACACCTTC. Translated, it gives CASSEPGPVSLYGYTF.

This chain uses TRBV10-3 with TRBJ1-1; D gene unclear. This CDR3 region has 15 residues. Germline assignment: CDR1 ENHRY and CDR2 SYGVKD. The germline V and J ends were trimmed by 3 bases and 1 base, with 12 bases remaining between them. For the CDR3, the DNA is TGTGCCATCAGTGACCGGAGGGCCCGGAACACTGAAGCTTTCTTT. It is translated as CAISDRRARNTEAFF.

This sequence joins TRBV19 and TRBJ1-6; no clear D gene. Germline-derived CDR1 and CDR2 are LNHDA and SQIVND (reference sequence). The CDR3 consists of 16 residues. V gave up 4 bases and J gave up 4 bases, with 14 bases separating them. As DNA, the CDR3 is TGTGCCAGTAGTACACGGCCGGACCTTTATAATTCACCCCTCCACTTT. Its translation: CASSTRPDLYNSPLHF.

The rearrangement joins TRBV14 to TRBJ1-1; D may be TRBD1 (5 bases). From germline, CDR1 is SGHDN and CDR2 FVKESK. This CDR3 is built from 15 residues. The V and J ends lost 1 base and 4 bases respectively, with 13 bases between them. CDR3 protein: CASSQVNGRGTEAFF. As DNA, the CDR3 is TGTGCCAGCAGCCAAGTTAACGGGAGGGGCACTGAAGCTTTCTTT. Full variable domain (missing parts from reference TRBV14 and TRBJ1-1): EAGVTQFPSHSVIEKGQTVTLRCDPISGHDNLYWYRRVMGKEIKFLLHFVKESKQDESGMPNNRFLAERTGGTYSTLKVQPAELEDSGVYFCASSQVNGRGTEAFFGQGTRLTVV.